These 2 T cell receptor beta chains were all obtained from the same sample, sequenced in a study of T cells in narcolepsy. Clones were sequenced by immunoSEQ multiplex PCR, and TCRdb holds only the in-frame ones, with some missing. The sample holds 36,000 or so clones, about nine tenths seen once. The sample taken for sequencing was CD45RA- memory CD4+ T cells from PBMCs. These receptor sequences come from a human donor with narcolepsy.

The rearrangement joins TRBV5-1 to TRBJ2-5, with 14 bases aligning to TRBD2. CDR3 length: 18 amino acids. V dropped 4 bases and J dropped 5; count of bases not matched to a gene: 13. Germline V gene lookup returns CDR1 SGHRS and CDR2 YFSETQ. Here the CDR3 DNA reads TGCGCCAGCAGCCACAAACCGGGACTAGCGGGAGTATATGAGACCCAGTACTTC. This encodes CASSHKPGLAGVYETQYF.

CDR3 in amino acids: CASSSIDEQYF. For the CDR3, the DNA is TGTGCCAGCAGCTCGATAGACGAGCAGTACTTC. The rearrangement joins TRBV7-2 to TRBJ2-5; D uncertain. The better agreement between TRBJ2-7 and the DNA end casts doubt on the J call. This CDR3 has 11 amino acids. Per the germline V gene, CDR1 is SGHTA and CDR2 is FQGNSA.